Listed below are T cell receptor beta chains from one sample, sequenced in a study of cytomegalovirus exposure and HLA in healthy donors. TCRdb's table, derived via immunoSEQ multiplex PCR, lists solely in-frame clones and lacks some. The profile covers more than 150,000 clones, with nearly 80% appearing a single time and over 11% taken by the ten largest. Input material: PBMCs. All receptors come from a man between 50 and 59 years old in good health and CMV-seropositive. CDR3s include the opening cysteine and the closing phenylalanine or tryptophan. D genes are given only for firm matches. Clone size is shown for a subset of rows, as once, few, many or a class of expanded clone.

clone_size	v_call	j_call	d_call	cdr3_nt	cdr3_aa
.	TRBV6-5	TRBJ2-2	TRBD2	TGTGCCAGCAGTCGGGCGGGGGCGAACACCGGGGAGCTGTTTTTT	CASSRAGANTGELFF
once	TRBV29-1	TRBJ1-4	.	TGCAGCGCTAAGGCAGGGTGGGAAAAACTGTTTTTT	CSAKAGWEKLFF
.	TRBV6-5	TRBJ2-3	.	TGTGCCAGCAGTTACGGGGCGGACACAGATACGCAGTATTTT	CASSYGADTDTQYF
.	TRBV11-3	TRBJ2-6	.	TGTGCCAGCAGCGCTAGAAGGTCTGGGGCCAACGTCCTGACTTTC	CASSARRSGANVLTF
.	TRBV7-6	TRBJ2-2	TRBD1	TGTGCCAGCAGCTCTCCGACAGGGGCTAGTCCCGGGGAGCTGTTTTTT	CASSSPTGASPGELFF
.	TRBV19	TRBJ1-4	.	TGTGCCAGTAGTTCCTCGGGGGGAACTAATGAAAAACTGTTTTTT	CASSSSGGTNEKLFF
.	TRBV15	TRBJ1-5	.	TGTGCCACCAGCAGGGCCCGGGTTCAGCCCCAGCATTTT	CATSRARVQPQHF
.	TRBV6-5	TRBJ1-1	.	TGTGCCAGCAGCTACCCCGGACGGGGGGTGAAAGCTTTCTTT	CASSYPGRGVKAFF
.	TRBV6-4	TRBJ2-7	.	TGTGCCAGCAGTGACCCCCCAACCTACGAGCAGTACTTC	CASSDPPTYEQYF
.	TRBV7-7	TRBJ2-7	.	TGTGCCAGCAGCTTGGGGACTGAGTCCTACGAGCAGTACTTC	CASSLGTESYEQYF